The 11 T cell receptor beta chains reported below all come from one sample, sequenced in a study of vaccination effects on CD4 cells after COVID-19. Only in-frame clones appear in the TCRdb table, and some are missing; sequencing was by immunoSEQ multiplex PCR. The table has 41,000 or so clones, 70% to 85% seen once; the top ten hold 2.9%. ViraFEST expansion of antigen-specific CD4+ T cells with viral peptide pools preceded sequencing. Following an approximately ten-day culture, CD4+ T cells were purified. Neither prior SARS-CoV-2 infection nor positive nucleocapsid antibodies were present in the vaccine recipients. What these receptors recognize is not known. The input for sequencing was CD4+ T cells from PBMCs cultured with HCoV-NL63 spike peptides, taken before COVID-19 vaccination. The source of these receptors is a human donor who received a COVID-19 vaccine.

This clone was seen a handful of times. This chain connects TRBV11-2 to TRBJ2-7, with D unresolved. The germline V and J ends were trimmed by 4 bases and 6 bases, with 19 bases remaining between them. This CDR3 region has 15 residues. The germline CDR1 and CDR2 sequences are SGHAT and FQNNGV. In nucleotides, the CDR3 is TGTGCCAGCAGCTCTACCGGACGATCACCCCTCGAGCAGTACGTC. This gives the protein CASSSTGRSPLEQYV.

V is TRBV6-5 and J is TRBJ1-2; D is uncertain. The ends were cut back, 5 bases at V and 7 bases at J, with 11 bases in the middle. Germline CDR1 MNHEY, CDR2 SVGAGI. The CDR3 loop spans 12 amino acids. The CDR3 DNA follows: TGTGCCAGCAGTCTTCGGGAATCTGGCTACACCTTC. Amino acids: CASSLRESGYTF.

The V call is TRBV14, the J call TRBJ1-2; D is ambiguous. Germline loops: CDR1 SGHDN, CDR2 FVKESK. The CDR3 extends over 15 amino acids. The V and J ends lost 4 bases and 2 bases respectively, with 14 bases between them. CDR3 sequence: CASSPFLGANYGYTF. The CDR3 DNA is TGTGCCAGCAGCCCCTTTTTGGGAGCGAACTATGGCTACACCTTC.

The rearrangement uses TRBV4-1 and TRBJ1-3; 9 positions match TRBD1. The V segment lost 2 bases and the J segment 7 bases; nucleotides outside the gene matches: 6. This CDR3 comprises 15 residues. The V gene's germline CDR1 is MGHRA and CDR2 YSYEKL. DNA of the CDR3: TGCGCCAGCAGCCAACACAGGGGGCCGGAGAACACCATATATTTT. This sequence encodes CASSQHRGPENTIYF.

This rearrangement joins TRBV6-5 to TRBJ1-5, with TRBD1 identical over 11 bases. The CDR3 loop spans 15 amino acids. Germline CDR1 and CDR2: MNHEY and SVGAGI. Trimming removed 6 bases from V and 4 bases from J; junction bases left unmatched: 5. The CDR3 nucleotides are TGTGCCAGCAGAGGGACAGGGGGGACAAATCAGCCCCAGCATTTT. Its protein is CASRGTGGTNQPQHF.

The rearrangement uses TRBV6-1 and TRBJ2-7, with D maybe TRBD2 (5 bases). CDR1 MNHNS and CDR2 SASEGT come from the germline V gene. This CDR3 region has 15 residues. The V and J ends lost 0 bases and 2 bases respectively, with 11 bases between them. CDR3: CASSEAPGSPYEQYV. The CDR3 DNA follows: TGTGCCAGCAGTGAAGCGCCTGGGAGCCCCTACGAGCAGTACGTC.

The rearrangement joins TRBV19 to TRBJ1-2, with D possibly TRBD1 on 6 matching bases. The CDR3 sequence is 16 residues long. Trimming cost V 7 bases and J 8 bases, with 26 bases left between them. CDR1 and CDR2 from the germline V gene are LNHDA and SQIVND (reference sequence). CDR3 region: CASKKTDTGRVYGYTF. In nucleotides, the CDR3 is TGTGCCAGTAAGAAAACGGACACAGGGAGGGTATACGGCTACACCTTC.

The chain links TRBV9 to TRBJ2-1; 11 bases align to TRBD1. Germline V gives CDR1 SGDLS, CDR2 YYNGEE. This CDR3 comprises 20 residues. The junction had 14 bases not matched to a gene; V was cut back by 3 bases and J by 0 bases. CDR3 sequence reads: CASSAGPGQGDLSSYNEQFF. The CDR3 DNA reads as TGTGCCAGCAGCGCCGGACCGGGACAGGGGGACTTAAGCTCCTACAATGAGCAGTTCTTC.

This chain connects TRBV29-1 to TRBJ2-3, with D possibly matching TRBD2 (6 bases). This CDR3 is 16 amino acids long. Trimming cost V 0 bases and J 2 bases, with 15 bases left between them. CDR1 SQVTM and CDR2 ANQGSEA come from the germline V gene. The CDR3 DNA is TGCAGCGTTGAAGATCTTCGGCAGGACTACACAGATACGCAGTATTTT. It encodes CSVEDLRQDYTDTQYF.

The table lists this clone with a count of one. The rearrangement uses TRBV6-5 and TRBJ1-2; D not resolved. Looked up from germline, CDR1 is MNHEY and CDR2 is SVGAGI. Deletions cut 11 bases from V and 5 bases from J, with 15 bases between. This CDR3 contains 12 residues. The CDR3 loop is CARLGQGYGYTF. DNA of the CDR3: TGTGCCCGCCTGGGCCAAGGTTATGGCTACACCTTC.

The V call is TRBV28, the J call TRBJ2-5, with D tentatively TRBD1 or TRBD2 (5 bases each). Trimming took 6 bases from V and 3 from J, leaving 17 bases between them. The length of the CDR3 is 15 residues. CDR1 MDHEN and CDR2 SYDVKM come from the germline V gene. The CDR3, as DNA: TGTGCCAGCAGAGCCCCAGGGAGACCGAAAGAGACCCAGTACTTC. This sequence encodes CASRAPGRPKETQYF.